The clone carrying this T cell receptor beta chain was found a few times. Its specificity is not known. The entry originates in a study of cytomegalovirus exposure and HLA in healthy donors. Study summary: Genetic ancestry analysis placed around four fifths of the 398 donors that were genotyped in the Caucasian-associated cluster.

A multiplex PCR was run with 60 Vbeta primers and 13 Jbeta primers. TCRdb's copy holds only in-frame clones and misses some; the assay was immunoSEQ multiplex PCR. The sample has some 130,000 clones; roughly 80% are singletons. Germline V gene data show CDR1 as SGHRS and CDR2 as YFSETQ. The V end lost 4 bases, the J end lost 5 bases, and 15 bases lay between the germline ends. The CDR3 loop spans 14 amino acids. Points from the study as a whole: A later analysis reported that several of the most significant clusters appeared to be linked to common viral pathogens, among them Epstein-Barr virus. One cluster of highly shared sequence variants probably arose as a sequencing artifact.

Material: PBMCs. The chain is built from TRBV5-1 and TRBJ1-1; D may be TRBD1 (6 bases). This TCR was recovered from a male donor in good health and CMV-seronegative. The CDR3 DNA reads TGCGCCAGCAGCCGGGGGGGGCTGGCGACTGAAGCTTTCTTT. It is translated as CASSRGGLATEAFF.